This TCR beta chain was identified during a study of T cells expressing NK-cell markers. TCRdb re-called the 5' RACE reads; one entry per CDR3 protein, DNA not given. In total, the table holds 440,000 or so distinct CDR3 sequences. This CDR3 is 13 amino acids long. The chain combines TRBV12-3 or TRBV12-4 with TRBJ2-7; TCRdb designates TRBD1, a call that cannot be tested without DNA. The sequence derives from a woman between 18 and 69 years old in good health. Sequences were obtained from blood T cells: a sorted CD56 or NKG2C T cell subset, CD4+ or CD8+ T cells, or bulk PBMC T cells (not recorded which). CDR3 in amino acids: CASSGTVSYEQYF.